One T cell receptor beta chain is described in this entry. The antigen remains unidentified. The data belong to a study of T cells in Graves' hyperthyroidism and ophthalmopathy. Findings and limits, study-wide: Blood samples included most of the expanded thyroid clonotypes exceeding 0.001.

The TCR beta CDR3 regions underwent amplification using RNA transcripts as the source. With the HTBI primer set, the TCR CDR3 went through a first round of RT-PCR. TCRdb processed the multiplex PCR reads anew with MiXCR; each CDR3 protein has one entry. Of approximately 620,000 distinct CDR3 sequences in the sample, 16% were seen once. Uncontrolled infection, other autoimmune disease, pregnancy or lactation excluded patients. Diagnoses were established using clinical symptoms, serum thyroxine and TRAb, thyroid ultrasound and orbital computed tomography. The sequenced sample was blood. This receptor was obtained from a woman aged 40-49 years with Graves' ophthalmopathy.

The CDR3: CASSQLGTPEAFF. The CDR3 nucleotides are TGTGCCAGCAGCCAACTTGGGACCCCTGAAGCTTTCTTT. This chain connects TRBV3-1 to TRBJ1-1; D perhaps matches TRBD1 (5 bases). The CDR3 contains 13 residues. CDR1 and CDR2 (germline): LGHDT, YNNKEL (reference sequence). V gave up 2 bases and J gave up 6 bases, with 10 bases separating them.